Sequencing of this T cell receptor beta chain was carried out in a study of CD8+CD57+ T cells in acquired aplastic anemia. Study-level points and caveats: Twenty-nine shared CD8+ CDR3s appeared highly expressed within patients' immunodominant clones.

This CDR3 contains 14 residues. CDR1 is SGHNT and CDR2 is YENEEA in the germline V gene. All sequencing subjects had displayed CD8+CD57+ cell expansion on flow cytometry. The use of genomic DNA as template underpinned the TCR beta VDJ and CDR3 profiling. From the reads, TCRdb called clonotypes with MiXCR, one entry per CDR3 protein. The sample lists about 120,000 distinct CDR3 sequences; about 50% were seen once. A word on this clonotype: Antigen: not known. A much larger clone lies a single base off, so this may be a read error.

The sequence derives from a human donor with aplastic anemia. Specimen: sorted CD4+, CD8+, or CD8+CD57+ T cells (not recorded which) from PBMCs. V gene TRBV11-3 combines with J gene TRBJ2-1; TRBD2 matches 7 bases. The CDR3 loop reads CVSSLAGEVSEQFF. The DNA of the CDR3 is TGTGTCAGCAGCTTGGCGGGAGAGGTCAGTGAGCAGTTCTTC.